Shown below are 17 T cell receptor beta chains from a single sample sequenced in a study of cytomegalovirus exposure and HLA in healthy donors. Researchers ran the PCR with 60 Vbeta and 13 Jbeta primers. Assay: immunoSEQ multiplex PCR; the TCRdb copy retains only in-frame clones and omits some. The table records some 170,000 clones, about 72% of them present only once. Sequenced material: PBMCs. These receptors all come from a man aged 30 to 39 in good health and CMV-seropositive.

J is TRBJ2-1 and V is TRBV9, with D unresolved. The length of the CDR3 is 14 residues. V gave up 4 bases and J gave up 8 bases, with 16 bases separating them. Germline V gene sequence: CDR1 SGDLS, CDR2 YYNGEE. The chain's CDR3 is CASSSSTPSDEQFF. As DNA, the CDR3 is TGTGCCAGCAGCTCATCGACCCCCAGCGATGAGCAGTTCTTC.

The chain has TRBV5-1 and TRBJ1-1; D is possibly TRBD1 (6 bases). Between the trimmed V and J ends, which lost 0 bases and 4 bases, there was a span of 13 bases. Germline CDR1 and CDR2: SGHRS and YFSETQ. CDR3 length: 15 residues. CDR3 nucleotide sequence: TGCGCCAGCAGCTTGGTAGGGGGACAAAGCACTGAAGCTTTCTTT. It specifies CASSLVGGQSTEAFF.

The CDR3 sequence is CASSLPSSGYEQYF. Here the CDR3 DNA reads TGTGCCAGCAGCTTACCCTCGTCGGGTTACGAGCAGTACTTC. The chain uses TRBV7-9 and TRBJ2-7; D call uncertain. V gave up 2 bases and J gave up 4 bases, with 12 bases separating them. This CDR3 is built from 14 residues. The germline V gene encodes CDR1 SEHNR and CDR2 FQNEAQ (reference sequence). The whole variable domain, remainder taken from reference TRBV7-9 and TRBJ2-7, is DTGVSQNPRHKITKRGQNVTFRCDPISEHNRLYWYRQTLGQGPEFLTYFQNEAQLEKSRLLSDRFSAERPKGSFSTLEIQRTEQGDSAMYLCASSLPSSGYEQYFGPGTRLTVT.

The chain couples TRBV4-1 to TRBJ1-1, with 8 bases lining up with TRBD1. The germline V gene encodes CDR1 MGHRA and CDR2 YSYEKL. This CDR3 has 15 amino acids. V lost 2 bases to trimming and J lost 0 bases; unmatched junction nucleotides: 2. The CDR3 region is CASSQWTGLNTEAFF. The CDR3, as DNA: TGCGCCAGCAGCCAATGGACAGGGTTGAACACTGAAGCTTTCTTT.

The chain employs TRBV28 and TRBJ2-7, with D unclear. The CDR3 is 12 amino acids. Germline values: CDR1 MDHEN, CDR2 SYDVKM. Trimming stripped 11 bases from V and 9 bases from J, with 20 bases between. CDR3 bases: TGTGCCGTCTATCTGACACCCTCGGTGCAGTACTTC. This codes for CAVYLTPSVQYF.

This chain connects TRBV14 to TRBJ1-3; the D is unclear. CDR1 is SGHDN and CDR2 is FVKESK in the germline V gene. This CDR3 comprises 14 residues. V dropped 1 base and J dropped 0 bases, with 4 bases sitting between them. The CDR3 bases are TGTGCCAGCAGCCAAGTCCACTCTGGAAACACCATATATTTT. It yields the protein CASSQVHSGNTIYF.

V usage is TRBV7-3 and J usage is TRBJ1-6; 8 bases align to TRBD1. Germline lookup yields CDR1 SGHTA and CDR2 FQGTGA. The CDR3 runs to 14 residues. V trimming: 5 bases; J trimming: 7 bases; junction bases outside the gene matches: 4. This chain's CDR3 is CASSQQGVNSPLHF. The DNA of the CDR3 is TGTGCCAGCAGCCAACAGGGGGTGAATTCACCCCTCCACTTT.

This chain joins TRBV18 and TRBJ2-3; perhaps TRBD2 as D (6 bases). The CDR3 runs to 13 residues. V dropped 4 bases and J dropped 6 bases, with 11 bases sitting between them. Germline CDR1 reads KGHSH; CDR2 reads LQKENI. The CDR3 sequence: CASSRREVDTQYF. The CDR3, as DNA: TGTGCCAGCTCACGCAGGGAGGTCGATACGCAGTATTTT.

The chain couples TRBV28 to TRBJ1-1, with D possibly TRBD1 on 6 matching bases. The CDR3 is made up of 13 amino acids. The germline V and J ends were trimmed by 4 bases and 7 bases, with 13 bases remaining between them. Germline CDR1 and CDR2: MDHEN and SYDVKM. The chain's CDR3 is CASSSVVTGEAFF. As DNA, the CDR3 is TGTGCCAGCAGTTCAGTGGTGACAGGTGAAGCTTTCTTT.

DNA of the CDR3: TGTGCCAGCAGTGACGAAACAGAACACAATGAGCAGTTCTTC. It encodes CASSDETEHNEQFF. The chain combines TRBV6-4 with TRBJ2-1; D remains unclear. The CDR3 totals 14 residues. The ends were cut back, 2 bases at V and 5 bases at J, with 10 bases in the middle. Germline CDR1 MRHNA, CDR2 SNTAGT.

This clone was picked up a small number of times. This chain joins TRBV2 and TRBJ1-2; 9 bases are a match to TRBD1. Germline V gene sequence: CDR1 SNHLY, CDR2 FYNNEI. The CDR3 runs 15 residues. After removal of 3 bases from V and 7 bases from J, the junction contained 9 bases not matched to a gene. The CDR3 sequence: CASSEVGTGNRGYTF. The CDR3 DNA sequence: TGTGCCAGCAGTGAGGTCGGGACAGGGAATCGTGGCTACACCTTC.

The V and J genes are TRBV9 and TRBJ1-6; the D gene is possibly TRBD1 (5 bases). The CDR3 has 14 amino acids. Germline loops: CDR1 SGDLS, CDR2 YYNGEE. Trimming removed 0 bases from V and 7 bases from J, with 8 bases in between. The CDR3, as DNA: TGTGCCAGCAGCGTAGAGGGGTGGAATTCACCCCTCCACTTT. Protein: CASSVEGWNSPLHF. The full variable domain, with the rest looked up from reference TRBV9 and TRBJ1-6, is DSGVTQTPKHLITATGQRVTLRCSPRSGDLSVYWYQQSLDQGLQFLIQYYNGEERAKGNILERFSAQQFPDLHSELNLSSLELGDSALYFCASSVEGWNSPLHFGNGTRLTVT.

The chain combines TRBV6-5 with TRBJ2-7, with 9 bases fitting TRBD1. The CDR3 is 15 amino acids. V shed 6 bases, J shed 3 bases, and the junction held 9 bases outside the gene matches. Germline V gene data show CDR1 as MNHEY and CDR2 as SVGAGI. CDR3 bases: TGTGCCAGCAGACGCCCGGGACAGGGTGACTACGAGCAGTACTTC. It is translated as CASRRPGQGDYEQYF.

The chain carries TRBV2 and TRBJ1-1; no definite D call. The CDR3 has 13 amino acids. Germline CDR1 is SNHLY and CDR2 is FYNNEI. V dropped 3 bases and J dropped 0 bases, with 5 bases sitting between them. CDR3 sequence (DNA): TGTGCCAGCAGTGATAGCATGAACACTGAAGCTTTCTTT. Residues: CASSDSMNTEAFF.

This sequence joins TRBV7-2 and TRBJ1-2; the D gene is possibly TRBD1 (6 bases). Per the germline V gene, CDR1 is SGHTA and CDR2 is FQGNSA. The CDR3 spans 13 residues. V was pared by 1 base and J by 5 bases, with 8 bases between. The CDR3 region is CASSLGRGYGYTF. DNA of the CDR3: TGTGCCAGCAGCTTAGGCAGGGGTTATGGCTACACCTTC. Full variable domain (missing parts from reference TRBV7-2 and TRBJ1-2): GAGVSQSPSNKVTEKGKDVELRCDPISGHTALYWYRQSLGQGLEFLIYFQGNSAPDKSGLPSDRFSAERTGGSVSTLTIQRTQQEDSAVYLCASSLGRGYGYTFGSGTRLTVV.

The V gene is TRBV5-5, the J gene TRBJ2-5; D call uncertain. Germline V gene sequence: CDR1 SGHKS, CDR2 YYEKEE (reference sequence). The CDR3 runs 14 residues. Between the trimmed V and J ends, which lost 4 bases and 5 bases, there was a span of 15 bases. CDR3 nucleotides: TGTGCCAGCAGCGCAGTCCAGGCATGGGAGACCCAGTACTTC. Residues: CASSAVQAWETQYF.

V and J are TRBV11-2 and TRBJ2-7; 10 nucleotides agree with TRBD1. The J segment lost 4 bases and the V segment lost 3 bases, leaving 12 bases of the junction unmatched. Germline lookup yields CDR1 SGHAT and CDR2 FQNNGV. This CDR3 region has 17 residues. The DNA of the CDR3 is TGTGCCAGCAGCTTGCGCGGACAGGGGGATCTTCGATACGAGCAGTACTTC. Its translation: CASSLRGQGDLRYEQYF.